The clone carrying this TCR beta chain was picked up many times. TCR beta CDR3 sequences were amplified from RNA transcripts. Primed by the HTBI set, a first-round RT-PCR was run on the TCR CDR3. TCRdb redid the calling of the multiplex PCR reads with MiXCR, one entry per CDR3 protein. The sample records hundreds of thousands of distinct CDR3 sequences, around 15% being singletons. V was clipped by 6 bases and J by 0 bases, with 12 bases between them. The CDR3 is made up of 13 amino acids. CDR1 and CDR2 from the germline V gene are DFQATT and SNEGSKA (reference sequence). This specimen comes from a study of T cells in Graves' hyperthyroidism and ophthalmopathy.

This TCR was recovered from a woman aged 35 to 49 with Graves' ophthalmopathy. V gene TRBV20-1 combines with J gene TRBJ2-7; D perhaps matches TRBD1 (5 bases). The specimen sequenced was blood. The CDR3 DNA is TGCAGTGCCCAGGACACCTTCTCCTACGAGCAGTACTTC. This gives the protein CSAQDTFSYEQYF.